This T cell receptor (beta chain) stems from a study of shared clonotypes between healthy human individuals. A deep-level run was used for the assay. In replicate PCRs of sorted subsets, about 220 ng DNA, about 30,000 T cell genomes, was used. TCRdb's copy holds only in-frame clones and misses some; the assay was immunoSEQ multiplex PCR. This table has 950,000 to 1,100,000 clones, about 77% appearing once. The sequencing input was memory CD4+ T cells sorted from blood. The subset denotes: CD45RA-negative fraction. The receptor was derived from a man between 18 and 29 years old in good health.

The DNA for the CDR3 is TGTGCCAGCAGCCCCCAGTTGGGGAGCACCGGGGAGCTGTTTTTT. Protein product: CASSPQLGSTGELFF. V and J are TRBV5-4 and TRBJ2-2; weak D call: TRBD2 (5 bases). Per germline, CDR1 SGHNT and CDR2 YYREEE (reference sequence). This CDR3 is 15 amino acids long. V dropped 4 bases and J dropped 4 bases, with 14 bases sitting between them.